The rows below give T cell receptor beta chains drawn from one sample of a study of shared clonotypes between healthy human individuals. Sequencing used immunoSEQ multiplex PCR; TCRdb keeps in-frame clones, though not all of them. The table records around 2.1 million clones, almost 96% of them present only once. Sequencing was performed on naive CD4+ T cells sorted from blood. These receptor sequences come from a man aged 18 to 30 in good health. Both conserved end residues are part of each CDR3. D genes are given only for firm matches. A row's size may be missing; if present it is once, few, many or a size class.

d_call	clone_size	v_call	j_call	cdr3_nt	cdr3_aa
NA	NA	TRBV30	TRBJ1-5	TGTGCCTGGAGTCCGATCAACGGGAATCAGCCCCAGCATTTT	CAWSPINGNQPQHF
NA	NA	TRBV30	TRBJ2-5	TGTGCCTGGAGTGAAAGCGGAAAAGGGACCCAAGAGACCCAGTACTTC	CAWSESGKGTQETQYF
TRBD1	NA	TRBV10-2	TRBJ1-1	TGCGCCAGCAGTGAGATCCCACAGGGGTCATACCGCATGAACACTGAAGCTTTCTTT	CASSEIPQGSYRMNTEAFF
TRBD2	NA	TRBV7-2	TRBJ2-3	TGTGCCAGCAGCTTAGCGTCGGTAGCGGGAGCAGATACGCAGTATTTT	CASSLASVAGADTQYF
NA	NA	TRBV27	TRBJ2-7	TGTGCCAGCACCCCGACGCGGGGGCCCTACTCCTACGAGCAGTACTTC	CASTPTRGPYSYEQYF
TRBD2	NA	TRBV19	TRBJ2-3	TGTGCCAGTAGTACGGCGGGAGGCACAGATACGCAGTATTTT	CASSTAGGTDTQYF
TRBD2	NA	TRBV19	TRBJ2-1	TGTGCCAGTAGTATGTTTCGTACTAGCGGCTACAATGAGCAGTTCTTC	CASSMFRTSGYNEQFF
TRBD2	once	TRBV9	TRBJ2-7	TGTGCCAGCAGCGACCGGACTAGCGGGAGTCTCGAGCAGTACTTC	CASSDRTSGSLEQYF
NA	NA	TRBV9	TRBJ2-2	TGTGCCAGCAGCGCGCAGGGTAAGAACACCGGGGAGCTGTTTTTT	CASSAQGKNTGELFF
TRBD2	NA	TRBV7-8	TRBJ2-1	TGTGCCAGCACCAGCACTAGCGGGGGTACCAATGAGCAGTTCTTC	CASTSTSGGTNEQFF
NA	NA	TRBV6-5	TRBJ2-3	TGTGCCAGCAGTTATTTCGGCGGGAGCACAGATACGCAGTATTTT	CASSYFGGSTDTQYF
NA	NA	TRBV9	TRBJ2-6	TGTGCCAGCAGCGTGGAGCGGGTTGGGGCCAACGTCCTGACTTTC	CASSVERVGANVLTF
NA	NA	TRBV28	TRBJ1-4	TGTGCCAGCGCCTCCCACAGGTCTAATGAAAAACTGTTTTTT	CASASHRSNEKLFF
NA	NA	TRBV6-1	TRBJ1-5	TGTGCCAGCAGTGTTCTGGGCAGCTGGGGCAATCAGCCCCAGCATTTT	CASSVLGSWGNQPQHF
TRBD1	NA	TRBV11-3	TRBJ2-2	TGTGCCAGCAGCTTAGGTGACAGGGCCACCGGGGAGCTGTTTTTT	CASSLGDRATGELFF
NA	NA	TRBV6-1	TRBJ1-3	TGTGCCAGCAGTGCCGGGCCTGGAAACACCATATATTTT	CASSAGPGNTIYF
NA	NA	TRBV5-1	TRBJ2-1	TGCGCCAGCAGCTTGGTTACAGCTTACAATGAGCAGTTCTTC	CASSLVTAYNEQFF
NA	NA	TRBV11-2	TRBJ2-1	TGTGCCAGCAGCTCGCTACGAGGCCTGTACAATGAGCAGTTCTTC	CASSSLRGLYNEQFF
NA	NA	TRBV30	TRBJ1-1	TGTGCCTGGAGTGGCCTGGCCACTGAAGCTTTCTTT	CAWSGLATEAFF
NA	NA	TRBV5-6	TRBJ2-1	TGTGCCAGCAGCTGGACCGGGACTCGGGACTTTTCCCAGTTCTTC	CASSWTGTRDFSQFF
TRBD1	NA	TRBV10-3	TRBJ1-2	TGTGCCATCAGTGCCGGGACAGGGGCCCTTTCTAACTATGGCTACACCTTC	CAISAGTGALSNYGYTF
TRBD1	NA	TRBV7-9	TRBJ1-1	TGTGCCAGCAGCCCGGGGGACAGGGTGGAAGGTGAAGCTTTCTTT	CASSPGDRVEGEAFF
NA	NA	TRBV7-2	TRBJ1-2	TGTGCCAGCAGCTTAGCAGGGTTCTATGGCTACACCTTC	CASSLAGFYGYTF
NA	NA	TRBV30	TRBJ2-2	TGTGCCTGGAACAGGGTGGCCGGGGAGCTGTTTTTT	CAWNRVAGELFF
TRBD2	NA	TRBV2	TRBJ2-2	TGTGCCAGCGAGCGGCGGGGGGGCCCCGGGGAGCTGTTTTTT	CASERRGGPGELFF
TRBD2	NA	TRBV10-3	TRBJ2-1	TGTGCCATCAGTGAGTCACTAGCGGGAGGTTTGTTGCATGAGCAGTTCTTC	CAISESLAGGLLHEQFF
NA	NA	TRBV5-4	TRBJ1-3	TGTGCCAGCAGCTTAGATCGCTCTGGAAACACCATATATTTT	CASSLDRSGNTIYF
TRBD1	NA	TRBV25-1	TRBJ1-5	TGTGCCAGCGGAGGACAGGGAGGTCAGCCCCAGCATTTT	CASGGQGGQPQHF
NA	few	TRBV18	TRBJ1-2	TGTGCCAGCCTGGTCGGCAGGGAGGACTATGGCTACACCTTC	CASLVGREDYGYTF
NA	NA	TRBV6-5	TRBJ2-4	TGTGCCAGCAGCCCTGGGGGGCGGGGGTTGAACATTCAGTACTTC	CASSPGGRGLNIQYF
NA	NA	TRBV2	TRBJ1-4	TGTGCCAGCAGTTTGTTCGCAACTAATGAAAAACTGTTTTTT	CASSLFATNEKLFF
NA	NA	TRBV2	TRBJ1-4	TGTGCCAGCAGTGCAACCGGTGCAACTAATGAAAAACTGTTTTTT	CASSATGATNEKLFF
NA	NA	TRBV19	TRBJ1-1	TGTGCCAGTAACGACAAGGCCAAGTGGGTGGGAACTGAAGCTTTCTTT	CASNDKAKWVGTEAFF
NA	once	TRBV19	TRBJ1-2	TGTGCCAGTAGTCCTTATAACTATGGCTACACCTTC	CASSPYNYGYTF
NA	once	TRBV5-1	TRBJ1-1	TGCGCCAGCAGCTTAAGTCCCAACACTGAAGCTTTCTTT	CASSLSPNTEAFF
NA	NA	TRBV29-1	TRBJ1-1	TGCAGCGTTGAAAGGGGCGGGAACACTGAAGCTTTCTTT	CSVERGGNTEAFF
TRBD2	NA	TRBV4-1	TRBJ2-1	TGCGCCAGCACCTTTAGCGGGGGGGCCGGGAATGAGCAGTTCTTC	CASTFSGGAGNEQFF
NA	NA	TRBV11-2	TRBJ1-1	TGTGCCAGCAGCTTTATAGGTTTGAACACTGAAGCTTTCTTT	CASSFIGLNTEAFF
TRBD1	NA	TRBV5-1	TRBJ1-2	TGCGCCAGCAGCGGGGACAGGGTGGTCCGTGGCTACACCTTC	CASSGDRVVRGYTF
NA	NA	TRBV6-6	TRBJ1-2	TGTGCCACCGGGCGCCCTCCCGACTATGGCTACACCTTC	CATGRPPDYGYTF
NA	once	TRBV5-1	TRBJ2-3	TGCGCCAGCAGCTTACCGGGACTCGGGCGCGCAGATACGCAGTATTTT	CASSLPGLGRADTQYF
NA	NA	TRBV6-5	TRBJ2-7	TGTGCCAGCAGTTACTCTCTTCATCCTAGGGTTTACGAGCAGTACTTC	CASSYSLHPRVYEQYF
TRBD1	NA	TRBV5-5	TRBJ2-1	TGTGCCAGCAGCCGCCTCGGACAGGTTAGCAATGAGCAGTTCTTC	CASSRLGQVSNEQFF
NA	NA	TRBV12-2	TRBJ2-5	TGTGCCAGTGGGTCAGGGGATTTCCAAGAGACCCAGTACTTC	CASGSGDFQETQYF
TRBD1	NA	TRBV19	TRBJ2-7	TGTGCCAGTAGCCCGGGACAGGGGGCAGGCGAGCAGTACTTC	CASSPGQGAGEQYF
NA	NA	TRBV25-1	TRBJ2-1	TGTGCCAGCAGTGGGGCAGGAGCTAATGAGCAGTTCTTC	CASSGAGANEQFF
TRBD1	NA	TRBV7-9	TRBJ2-1	TGTGCCAGCAGCTCAACCGGACAGGGGGCGAAGTACAATGAGCAGTTCTTC	CASSSTGQGAKYNEQFF
TRBD1	once	TRBV6-1	TRBJ1-5	TGTGCCAGCAGGGAGACAGGGGGGAGCCAGCCCCAGCATTTT	CASRETGGSQPQHF
NA	NA	TRBV30	TRBJ2-7	TGTGCCTGGAGTGTGACTATACTTCCTAACGAGCAGTACTTC	CAWSVTILPNEQYF
NA	NA	TRBV19	TRBJ1-2	TGTGCCAGTAGCCGAGCCGTCCGAAACTATGGCTACACCTTC	CASSRAVRNYGYTF
TRBD1	NA	TRBV7-2	TRBJ2-1	TGTGCCAGCAGCTTAGGACAGGGAAGGAATGAGCAGTTCTTC	CASSLGQGRNEQFF
NA	NA	TRBV5-4	TRBJ1-2	TGTGCCAGCAGCTTGCGGTCAGTTAACTATGGCTACACCTTC	CASSLRSVNYGYTF
TRBD1	NA	TRBV18	TRBJ1-1	TGTGCCAGCTCACTTACGGACAGGGGGACTGAAGCTTTCTTT	CASSLTDRGTEAFF
NA	NA	TRBV2	TRBJ2-7	TGTGCCAGTTTCCGGGACGGAACGTCCTACGAGCAGTACTTC	CASFRDGTSYEQYF
TRBD2	NA	TRBV5-4	TRBJ2-2	TGTGCCAGCAGCTTGGGGCTAGCGGATACCGGGGAGCTGTTTTTT	CASSLGLADTGELFF